These 28 T cell receptor beta chains originate from one sample sequenced in a study of blood T cell repertoires in COVID-19. Some clones are missing from TCRdb's copy, which holds only in-frame ones; the method was immunoSEQ multiplex PCR. This table has around 200,000 clones, roughly 84% appearing once. The sample was peripheral blood. These TCRs come from a person aged 65-85 years with COVID-19, enrolled during active disease.

This sequence joins TRBV4-3 and TRBJ2-7; D is perhaps TRBD2 (6 bases). The CDR3 is 17 residues long. Per the germline V gene, CDR1 is LGHNA and CDR2 is YSLEER. V was pared by 1 base and J by 0 bases, with 16 bases between. The CDR3: CASSQGVGGTSSYEQYF. The DNA for the CDR3 is TGCGCCAGCAGCCAAGGCGTCGGCGGGACGAGCTCCTACGAGCAGTACTTC.

CDR3 bases: TGTGCCAGCAGCTTAAATCCGGGGGGCGACTCCTACAATGAGCAGTTCTTC. It encodes CASSLNPGGDSYNEQFF. This chain joins TRBV7-3 and TRBJ2-1; perhaps TRBD2 as D (7 bases). The CDR3 totals 17 residues. The V end was cut by 1 base, the J end by 0 bases, with 13 bases between. CDR1 SGHTA and CDR2 FQGTGA come from the germline V gene.

The rearrangement joins TRBV29-1 to TRBJ2-7, with D perhaps TRBD1 (5 bases). From germline, CDR1 is SQVTM and CDR2 ANQGSEA. The CDR3 runs to 12 residues. V lost 6 bases to trimming and J lost 7 bases, with 16 bases between them. DNA of the CDR3: TGCAGCGTATCCACGCAGGGCTGGGAGCAGTACTTC. This gives the protein CSVSTQGWEQYF.

This clone was detected only a few times. The CDR3 protein is CASSLELGGQPQHF. The CDR3 DNA reads as TGCGCCAGCAGCTTGGAACTGGGAGGACAGCCCCAGCATTTT. This chain connects TRBV5-1 to TRBJ1-5; D remains unclear. Germline V lookup: CDR1 SGHRS, CDR2 YFSETQ. V was pared by 0 bases and J by 7 bases, with 11 bases between. The CDR3 consists of 14 residues. Supplemented by reference TRBV5-1 and TRBJ1-5, the full variable domain reads KAGVTQTPRYLIKTRGQQVTLSCSPISGHRSVSWYQQTPGQGLQFLFEYFSETQRNKGNFPGRFSGRQFSNSRSEMNVSTLELGDSALYLCASSLELGGQPQHFGDGTRLSIL.

The chain combines TRBV5-8 with TRBJ2-1; weak D call: TRBD1 (5 bases). Trimming shortened V by 0 bases and J by 2 bases, and 9 bases separated the two germline ends. Germline V lookup: CDR1 SGHTS, CDR2 YDEGEE. The CDR3 runs 15 residues. The CDR3 DNA sequence: TGTGCCAGCAGCTTGGGACAGCTTCCCTACAATGAGCAGTTCTTC. It codes for CASSLGQLPYNEQFF.

This clone was seen a handful of times. This chain uses TRBV11-2 with TRBJ1-2, with D unclear. Germline-derived CDR1 and CDR2 are SGHAT and FQNNGV. V was pared by 5 bases and J by 5 bases, with 12 bases between. The CDR3 is made up of 13 amino acids. Here the CDR3 reads CASSPGGTYGYTF. The DNA of the CDR3 is TGTGCCAGCAGCCCGGGAGGCACTTATGGCTACACCTTC.

The CDR3 DNA sequence: TGTGCCAGCACCGAAGACAGGGCCAGGAAGACCCAGTACTTC. Translating it yields CASTEDRARKTQYF. The V and J genes are TRBV6-5 and TRBJ2-5; 7 nucleotides line up with TRBD1. Germline CDR1 and CDR2: MNHEY and SVGAGI. V shed 7 bases and J 6 bases; nucleotides not matched to a gene: 11. CDR3 length: 14 amino acids.

This sequence joins TRBV5-1 and TRBJ2-3; the D is unclear. The V gene's germline CDR1 is SGHRS and CDR2 YFSETQ. The CDR3 consists of 14 residues. V shed 2 bases and J shed 0 bases, with 7 bases lying between them. CDR3 coding DNA: TGCGCCAGCAGCTTCGGGTCTAGCACAGATACGCAGTATTTT. Protein product: CASSFGSSTDTQYF.

This clone was recorded a few times. The gene calls are TRBV7-2 and TRBJ1-1, with 8 bases aligning to TRBD1. Germline V CDR1 and CDR2: SGHTA, FQGNSA. The CDR3 runs to 15 residues. The V and J ends lost 5 bases and 4 bases, in that order; junction bases with no gene match: 9. The CDR3 sequence is CASSPNPGGGTEAFF. CDR3 DNA: TGTGCCAGCAGCCCCAACCCAGGGGGCGGCACTGAAGCTTTCTTT.

The chain recombines TRBV25-1 with TRBJ1-2; TRBD1 is a possible D gene (5 bases). CDR1 is MGHDK and CDR2 is SYGVNS in the germline V gene. CDR3 length: 14 residues. V was trimmed by 2 bases and J by 4 bases, leaving 11 bases between them. CDR3 bases: TGTGCCAGCAGTGAACCAGGGCCGGTCTATGGCTACACCTTC. This sequence encodes CASSEPGPVYGYTF.

The V call is TRBV7-9, the J call TRBJ2-7, with 8 bases lining up with TRBD2. With 7 bases clipped from V and 3 bases from J, the junction kept 2 bases outside the gene matches. The germline V gene encodes CDR1 SEHNR and CDR2 FQNEAQ (reference sequence). The CDR3 consists of 12 residues. The CDR3 spells CASNRGGYEQYF. The CDR3 bases are TGTGCCAGCAATCGGGGGGGCTACGAGCAGTACTTC.

The chain joins TRBV12-3 or TRBV12-4 to TRBJ2-3; D gene ambiguous. V was pared by 6 bases and J by 6 bases, with 7 bases between. The CDR3 consists of 11 residues. The CDR3 DNA follows: TGTGCCAGCAGAAGAGATGATACGCAGTATTTT. This translates into CASRRDDTQYF.

V is TRBV19 and J is TRBJ1-1; 10 positions match TRBD1. Looked up from germline, CDR1 is LNHDA and CDR2 is SQIVND (reference sequence). This CDR3 contains 15 residues. The junction had 12 bases not matched to a gene; V was cut back by 8 bases and J by 6 bases. CDR3 region: CASPPPGQGIPEAFF. The CDR3 DNA reads as TGTGCCAGTCCCCCTCCGGGACAGGGGATCCCTGAAGCTTTCTTT.

The chain employs TRBV7-3 and TRBJ1-3, with a possible D match to TRBD1 (5 bases). Trimming took 0 bases from V and 0 from J, leaving 12 bases between them. CDR1 is SGHTA and CDR2 is FQGTGA in the germline V gene. The CDR3 spans 17 residues. CDR3 loop: CASSLTYRIFSGNTIYF. The CDR3 DNA follows: TGTGCCAGCAGCTTAACGTACAGGATATTCTCTGGAAACACCATATATTTT. Together with reference TRBV7-3 and TRBJ1-3, the CDR3 gives the full variable domain: GAGVSQTPSNKVTEKGKYVELRCDPISGHTALYWYRQSLGQGPEFLIYFQGTGAADDSGLPNDRFFAVRPEGSVSTLKIQRTERGDSAVYLCASSLTYRIFSGNTIYFGEGSWLTVV.

V is TRBV7-9 and J is TRBJ2-7; TRBD1 matches at 8 bases. The trim removed 4 bases at V and 2 bases at J, leaving 1 base unmatched. The germline V gene has CDR1 SEHNR and CDR2 FQNEAQ (reference sequence). This CDR3 is built from 13 residues. CDR3 nucleotides: TGTGCCAGCAGCTGGACAGGGCCCTACGAGCAGTACTTC. Translating gives CASSWTGPYEQYF.

The V and J genes are TRBV12-3 or TRBV12-4 and TRBJ1-4; D unresolved. Trimming removed 4 bases at V and 11 bases at J, with 14 bases between. CDR3 length: 13 amino acids. Here the CDR3 DNA reads TGTGCCAGCAGTTGGGAGGGCTCGGGGAAACTGTTTTTT. The encoded protein is CASSWEGSGKLFF.

The chain combines TRBV7-8 with TRBJ2-5; perhaps TRBD2 as D (7 bases). The germline gives CDR1 SGHVS, CDR2 FQNEAQ. The germline V and J ends were trimmed by 5 bases and 3 bases, with 16 bases remaining between them. This CDR3 contains 15 residues. The CDR3 DNA reads as TGTGCCAGCAGCCCACCGGGGGGCACCGAAGAGACCCAGTACTTC. It specifies CASSPPGGTEETQYF.

This chain uses TRBV27 with TRBJ2-4; D is unresolved. This CDR3 is built from 13 residues. Per germline, CDR1 MNHEY and CDR2 SMNVEV (reference sequence). V was pared by 3 bases and J by 7 bases, with 10 bases between. This CDR3 reads CASSFRGLNIQYF. DNA of the CDR3: TGTGCCAGCAGTTTTCGTGGGCTGAACATTCAGTACTTC.

This clone was picked up a small number of times. The chain links TRBV15 to TRBJ1-2; 7 bases fit TRBD1. From germline, CDR1 is LNHNV and CDR2 YYDKDF (reference sequence). V was clipped by 1 base and J by 7 bases; unmatched bases: 15. This CDR3 comprises 17 residues. The CDR3 region has the DNA TGTGCCACCAGCAGAGCCCTCCTTATGTCAGGGGGTACTGGCTACACCTTC. Encoded protein: CATSRALLMSGGTGYTF.

CDR3 amino acids: CASSERREASNQPQHF. The CDR3 bases are TGTGCCAGCAGTGAACGGAGGGAGGCTAGCAATCAGCCCCAGCATTTT. The gene calls are TRBV6-1 and TRBJ1-5; D not resolved. CDR3 length: 16 amino acids. Trimming shortened V by 2 bases and J by 0 bases, and 11 bases separated the two germline ends. Per the germline V gene, CDR1 is MNHNS and CDR2 is SASEGT.

The V and J genes are TRBV4-3 and TRBJ1-2; no definite D call. The germline gives CDR1 LGHNA, CDR2 YSLEER. The CDR3 has 13 residues. Trimming pared 1 base from V and 6 bases from J, leaving 9 bases between. The CDR3 sequence is CASSQVVSDGYTF. The CDR3 DNA is TGCGCCAGCAGCCAAGTGGTTAGCGATGGCTACACCTTC.

V is TRBV29-1 and J is TRBJ1-5; a possible D gene is TRBD1 (6 bases). V dropped 4 bases and J dropped 11 bases, with 12 bases sitting between them. Germline V gives CDR1 SQVTM, CDR2 ANQGSEA. The CDR3 sequence is 11 residues long. CDR3 DNA sequence: TGCAGCGTTGTATTCTCAGGGGCCCAGCATTTT. As protein: CSVVFSGAQHF. Combining the CDR3 with reference TRBV29-1 and TRBJ1-5 gives the whole variable domain SAVISQKPSRDICQRGTSLTIQCQVDSQVTMMFWYRQQPGQSLTLIATANQGSEATYESGFVIDKFPISRPNLTFSTLTVSNMSPEDSSIYLCSVVFSGAQHFGDGTRLSIL.

V usage is TRBV6-2 or TRBV6-3 and J usage is TRBJ2-3; 7 bases are shared with TRBD2. Germline V gives CDR1 MNHEY, CDR2 SVGEGT. This CDR3 spans 17 amino acids. The trim removed 0 bases at V and 0 bases at J, leaving 6 bases unmatched. The CDR3 coding sequence is TGTGCCAGCAGTTACTCGAACCTAGCGGCCAGCACAGATACGCAGTATTTT. It translates to CASSYSNLAASTDTQYF.

The V and J genes are TRBV5-1 and TRBJ2-1; D gene unclear. Germline values: CDR1 SGHRS, CDR2 YFSETQ. CDR3 size: 14 residues. Trimming shortened V by 4 bases and J by 4 bases, and 12 bases separated the two germline ends. The CDR3 bases are TGCGCCAGCAGCACCTTTGCGATTTACAATGAGCAGTTCTTC. Its protein is CASSTFAIYNEQFF.

The chain uses TRBV7-3 and TRBJ2-7; 11 bases are shared with TRBD2. Germline V gives CDR1 SGHTA, CDR2 FQGTGA. Trimming removed 7 bases from V and 7 bases from J; junction bases left unmatched: 12. This CDR3 spans 15 amino acids. CDR3 region: CASTKLGLAGEEQYF. CDR3 coding DNA: TGTGCCAGCACCAAACTAGGACTAGCGGGCGAAGAGCAGTACTTC.

This chain connects TRBV4-3 to TRBJ1-5; tentatively, D is TRBD1 (6 bases). The CDR3 loop spans 12 amino acids. Per the germline V gene, CDR1 is LGHNA and CDR2 is YSLEER. The ends were cut back, 1 base at V and 9 bases at J, with 7 bases in the middle. The DNA of the CDR3 is TGCGCCAGCAGCCAAGGCAGGGGGCCCCAGCATTTT. It yields the protein CASSQGRGPQHF.

The genes are TRBV5-1 and TRBJ2-5, with 7 bases lining up with TRBD2. The length of the CDR3 is 16 residues. Per the germline V gene, CDR1 is SGHRS and CDR2 is YFSETQ. The J segment lost 1 base and the V segment lost 1 base, leaving 7 bases of the junction unmatched. DNA for the CDR3: TGCGCCAGCAGCTTGCGGCTAGCGGTCCTCCAAGAGACCCAGTACTTC. This gives the protein CASSLRLAVLQETQYF.

V usage is TRBV7-2 and J usage is TRBJ2-7; D possibly corresponds to TRBD1 (5 bases). This CDR3 is built from 17 residues. Trimming stripped 1 base from V and 2 bases from J, with 18 bases between. The V gene's germline CDR1 is SGHTA and CDR2 FQGNSA. The CDR3 loop is CASSLDSRGTPPYEQYF. DNA of the CDR3: TGTGCCAGCAGCTTAGATTCAAGGGGTACTCCGCCCTACGAGCAGTACTTC.